The 10 T cell receptor beta chains reported below all come from one sample, sequenced in a study of T cells in Graves' hyperthyroidism and ophthalmopathy. Amplified TCR beta CDR3 regions came from RNA transcripts. An initial round of RT-PCR targeting the TCR CDR3 relied on the HTBI primer set. TCRdb independently ran MiXCR on the multiplex PCR reads; one entry per CDR3 protein. The profile shows around 600,000 distinct CDR3 sequences, more than 15% of them singletons. Sequencing input: blood. The receptors here all came from a woman aged 30 to 39 with Graves' hyperthyroidism.

This clonotype appeared a few times. The chain has TRBV6-1 and TRBJ1-5; no firm D call. Per the germline V gene, CDR1 is MNHNS and CDR2 is SASEGT. The CDR3 runs 14 residues. Trimming took 11 bases from V and 6 from J, leaving 20 bases between them. The CDR3 reads CAAEEGYFSQPQHF. The DNA for the CDR3 is TGTGCCGCGGAAGAGGGCTACTTTAGTCAGCCCCAGCATTTT.

This clonotype was detected many times. CDR3 DNA sequence: TGTGCCAGCAGCCACGGACTAGCGGGAGGGCCAGGTTCCTACGAGCAGTACTTC. This sequence encodes CASSHGLAGGPGSYEQYF. This chain uses TRBV27 with TRBJ2-7, with TRBD2 identical over 15 bases. V dropped 6 bases and J dropped 1; count of bases not matched to a gene: 10. This CDR3 comprises 18 residues. Germline V lookup: CDR1 MNHEY, CDR2 SMNVEV (reference sequence).

The J gene is TRBJ2-2, the V gene TRBV24-1; D remains unclear. The V gene's germline CDR1 is KGHDR and CDR2 SFDVKD. Trimming removed 10 bases from V and 3 bases from J, with 11 bases in between. The CDR3 spans 13 residues. The CDR3 loop reads CATAKRDTGELFF. Here the CDR3 DNA reads TGTGCCACTGCGAAAAGGGACACCGGGGAGCTGTTTTTT.

The CDR3 nucleotides are TGTGCCAGCAGCCATCTCTTGGACAGACACAATCAGCCCCAGCATTTT. Residues: CASSHLLDRHNQPQHF. The J gene is TRBJ1-5, the V gene TRBV5-8; D is possibly TRBD1 (6 bases). Looked up from germline, CDR1 is SGHTS and CDR2 is YDEGEE. CDR3 length: 16 amino acids. Trimming removed 4 bases from V and 3 bases from J, with 17 bases in between.

There are a few counts of this clonotype. This sequence joins TRBV13 and TRBJ2-5, with D unclear. Germline CDR1 and CDR2: PRHDT and FYEKMQ (reference sequence). Trimming left V 6 bases short and J 1 base short, with 15 bases between. The CDR3 loop spans 15 amino acids. The CDR3 nucleotides read TGTGCCAGCAGTTTGGGGAAGGCGTCCCAAGAGACCCAGTACTTC. It specifies CASSLGKASQETQYF.

With respect to this clonotype: A much bigger clone sits one base away, suggesting this may be a read error. The chain links TRBV29-1 to TRBJ2-5; D not certain. The better agreement between TRBJ2-1 and the DNA end casts doubt on the J call. The V gene's germline CDR1 is SQVTM and CDR2 ANQGSEA. The CDR3 has 13 amino acids. CDR3 loop: CSVPTPNQETQFF. DNA of the CDR3: TGCAGCGTGCCAACGCCAAACCAAGAGACCCAGTTCTTC.

This clonotype was seen ten or more times. V and J are TRBV2 and TRBJ2-7; weak D call: TRBD1 (5 bases). The CDR3 totals 13 residues. Germline loops: CDR1 SNHLY, CDR2 FYNNEI. V lost 7 bases, J lost 2 bases, and 12 bases lay in between. The CDR3 protein is CASNLQETYEQYF. CDR3 coding DNA: TGTGCCAGCAACTTACAGGAAACCTACGAGCAGTACTTC. The full variable domain, in which reference TRBV2 and TRBJ2-7 provide the parts outside the CDR3, is EPEVTQTPSHQVTQMGQEVILRCVPISNHLYFYWYRQILGQKVEFLVSFYNNEISEKSEIFDDQFSVERPDGSNFTLKIRSTKLEDSAMYFCASNLQETYEQYFGPGTRLTVT.

Points on this clonotype: A much larger clone differs by one base, so this may be a read error. This chain links TRBV28 with TRBJ2-3; D is perhaps TRBD1 or TRBD2 (7 bases each). The CDR3 length is 15 residues. The V gene's germline CDR1 is MDHEN and CDR2 SYDVKM. Written as DNA, the CDR3 is TGTGCCAGCCGTTTACCGCAGGGGGGGATAGATACGCAGTATTTT. Amino acid sequence: CASRLPQGGIDTQYF.

This clonotype has ten or more counts. The rearrangement links TRBV5-4 to TRBJ2-1; 12 bases are a match to TRBD2. Germline CDR1 and CDR2: SGHNT and YYREEE (reference sequence). The length of the CDR3 is 16 residues. The ends lost 4 bases at V and 8 bases at J; junction bases unmatched: 10. The CDR3 loop reads CASSRDSSGRAHEQFF. DNA for the CDR3: TGTGCCAGCAGCCGTGACTCTAGCGGGAGGGCCCATGAGCAGTTCTTC.

On this clonotype itself: At one boundary the junction diverges from the germline segment, which might be a read error. The genes are TRBV6-1 and TRBJ2-3; the match to TRBD2 covers 7 bases. The CDR3 totals 14 residues. Germline CDR1 MNHNS, CDR2 SASEGT. The CDR3 reads CASSSGLDSDTQYF. DNA of the CDR3: TGCGCCAGCAGCTCTGGACTAGATTCAGATACGCAGTATTTT.